This T cell receptor (beta chain) was retrieved from a study of patients and donors after allogeneic stem cell transplantation. MiXCR, applied by TCRdb to the RT-PCR reads, yields one record per CDR3 protein. The top ten clones hold 9.5% to 13% of a sample with hundreds of thousands of distinct CDR3 sequences, 14% of them seen once. This clonotype was counted a few times. Germline values: CDR1 LGHNA, CDR2 YNFKEQ. The V gene end was trimmed by 0 bases and the J gene end by 7 bases; junction bases not matched to a gene: 22. This CDR3 region has 21 residues. The TCR originated in a human donor who was either an allogeneic HSCT recipient or a stem cell or donor lymphocyte infusion donor (not recorded which). It is not recorded whose cells these are; they may come from a transplant donor. The sample comprised blood, either unsorted or a sorted T cell fraction (not recorded which). The chain recombines TRBV4-2 with TRBJ2-1; TRBD2 matches at 9 bases. The chain's CDR3 is CASSQDRADDWLAGEVNEQFF. The CDR3 DNA reads as TGTGCCAGCAGCCAAGATAGGGCAGATGACTGGTTAGCGGGAGAGGTAAATGAGCAGTTCTTC.